This is a list of T cell receptor beta chains from one sample in a study of blood T cells in healthy people across ages. A single record per CDR3 protein comes from TCRdb applying MiXCR to the 5' RACE reads. The table includes some 890,000 distinct CDR3 sequences, approximately 32% detected once. These data were also reused for a study on T cells of mothers and their children.

Source material: blood. The receptor source for this set is a woman in her 40s in good health. Both conserved end residues are part of each CDR3. D genes are given only for firm matches. Size is omitted from some rows. Given values are once, few, many or a class for expanded clones.

v_gene: TRBV5-1
abundance: few
d_gene: -
j_gene: TRBJ1-4
CDR3aa: CASSLGGDGKKLFF
CDR3nt: TGCGCCAGCTCCCTCGGGGGGGACGGTAAAAAACTGTTTTTT

v_gene: TRBV28
abundance: few
d_gene: -
j_gene: TRBJ2-1
CDR3aa: CASSLRPGAPYNEQFF
CDR3nt: TGTGCCAGCAGCCTCCGGCCAGGGGCCCCCTACAATGAGCAGTTCTTC

v_gene: TRBV10-3
abundance: -
d_gene: -
j_gene: TRBJ1-4
CDR3aa: CAISVHSGTQNEKLFF
CDR3nt: TGTGCCATCAGCGTGCATTCCGGGACGCAAAATGAAAAACTGTTTTTT

v_gene: TRBV19
abundance: few
d_gene: TRBD1
j_gene: TRBJ2-7
CDR3aa: CASSVGQTYEQYF
CDR3nt: TGTGCCAGTAGTGTGGGACAGACCTACGAGCAGTACTTC

v_gene: TRBV11-2
abundance: many
d_gene: -
j_gene: TRBJ2-1
CDR3aa: CASGQRQVAYNEQFF
CDR3nt: TGTGCCAGCGGCCAGAGACAGGTCGCCTACAATGAGCAGTTCTTC

v_gene: TRBV27
abundance: -
d_gene: TRBD2
j_gene: TRBJ2-1
CDR3aa: CASSHQRGANNEQFF
CDR3nt: TGTGCCAGCAGCCACCAGCGGGGGGCCAACAATGAGCAGTTCTTC

v_gene: TRBV27
abundance: -
d_gene: -
j_gene: TRBJ2-2
CDR3aa: CASSPPANTGERFF
CDR3nt: TGTGCCAGCAGTCCTCCAGCCAACACCGGGGAGCGGTTTTTT

v_gene: TRBV11-3
abundance: -
d_gene: -
j_gene: TRBJ2-1
CDR3aa: CASSLNRDSYNEQFF
CDR3nt: TGTGCCAGCAGCTTAAACCGGGACTCTTACAATGAGCAGTTCTTC

v_gene: TRBV7-2
abundance: many
d_gene: -
j_gene: TRBJ1-5
CDR3aa: CASSPTGLGNQPQHF
CDR3nt: TGTGCCAGCAGCCCCACAGGTTTGGGCAATCAGCCCCAGCATTTT

v_gene: TRBV10-3
abundance: many
d_gene: -
j_gene: TRBJ1-1
CDR3aa: CAISESQRATEAFF
CDR3nt: TGTGCCATCAGTGAGTCGCAGAGGGCCACTGAAGCTTTCTTT

v_gene: TRBV27
abundance: few
d_gene: -
j_gene: TRBJ1-5
CDR3aa: CASRPVGSGQPQHF
CDR3nt: TGTGCCAGCAGACCGGTGGGGTCGGGGCAGCCCCAGCATTTT

v_gene: TRBV7-8
abundance: -
d_gene: -
j_gene: TRBJ2-1
CDR3aa: CASSLVGADGEQFF
CDR3nt: TGCGCCAGCAGCTTAGTAGGGGCCGATGGTGAGCAGTTCTTC

v_gene: TRBV7-2
abundance: -
d_gene: TRBD1
j_gene: TRBJ1-2
CDR3aa: CASSPDREYGYTF
CDR3nt: TGTGCCAGCAGCCCCGACAGGGAATATGGCTACACCTTC

v_gene: TRBV12-3/TRBV12-4
abundance: -
d_gene: -
j_gene: TRBJ1-1
CDR3aa: CASTSDTTYTEAFF
CDR3nt: TGTGCCAGCACCTCCGACACCACCTACACTGAAGCTTTCTTT

v_gene: TRBV29-1
abundance: few
d_gene: -
j_gene: TRBJ1-5
CDR3aa: CSVGRGRDQPQHF
CDR3nt: TGCAGCGTTGGAAGGGGTAGGGATCAGCCCCAGCATTTT

v_gene: TRBV7-8
abundance: -
d_gene: -
j_gene: TRBJ1-4
CDR3aa: CASSLDDGEKLFF
CDR3nt: TGTGCCAGCAGCTTAGATGATGGTGAAAAACTGTTTTTT

v_gene: TRBV11-2
abundance: few
d_gene: -
j_gene: TRBJ2-5
CDR3aa: CASSLDPGAQYF
CDR3nt: TGTGCCAGCAGCTTAGACCCGGGGGCCCAGTACTTC

v_gene: TRBV7-2
abundance: -
d_gene: -
j_gene: TRBJ1-6
CDR3aa: CASSQPNYNSPLHF
CDR3nt: TGTGCCAGCAGCCAGCCTAATTATAATTCACCCCTCCACTTT

v_gene: TRBV7-6
abundance: -
d_gene: -
j_gene: TRBJ2-7
CDR3aa: CASSLGGGTAHYEQYF
CDR3nt: TGTGCCAGCAGCTTAGGAGGAGGGACTGCTCACTACGAGCAGTACTTC

v_gene: TRBV7-6
abundance: few
d_gene: -
j_gene: TRBJ1-2
CDR3aa: CASSRIGGGGYTF
CDR3nt: TGTGCCAGCAGCCGAATCGGCGGGGGTGGCTACACCTTC

v_gene: TRBV7-3
abundance: many
d_gene: TRBD1
j_gene: TRBJ1-2
CDR3aa: CASSRDGAGGAGYGYTF
CDR3nt: TGTGCCAGCAGCCGCGACGGAGCAGGGGGCGCGGGGTATGGCTACACCTTC

v_gene: TRBV5-1
abundance: -
d_gene: -
j_gene: TRBJ1-2
CDR3aa: CASSFSESYGYTF
CDR3nt: TGCGCCAGCAGCTTCTCGGAAAGCTATGGCTACACCTTC

v_gene: TRBV7-2
abundance: few
d_gene: -
j_gene: TRBJ1-6
CDR3aa: CASSPSLHLPNSPLHF
CDR3nt: TGTGCCAGCAGCCCGAGCCTGCACTTGCCCAATTCACCCCTCCACTTT

v_gene: TRBV11-2
abundance: few
d_gene: TRBD2
j_gene: TRBJ2-3
CDR3aa: CASGPGTSGGVADTQYF
CDR3nt: TGTGCCAGCGGCCCGGGGACTAGCGGGGGAGTCGCAGATACGCAGTATTTT

v_gene: TRBV6-2/TRBV6-3
abundance: few
d_gene: TRBD2
j_gene: TRBJ2-7
CDR3aa: CASREWEGTQYF
CDR3nt: TGTGCCAGCAGGGAGTGGGAGGGTACGCAGTACTTC

v_gene: TRBV5-1
abundance: many
d_gene: -
j_gene: TRBJ1-2
CDR3aa: CASSRYQDAANYGYTF
CDR3nt: TGCGCCAGCAGCAGGTACCAGGACGCCGCTAACTATGGCTACACCTTC

v_gene: TRBV7-9
abundance: -
d_gene: TRBD2
j_gene: TRBJ2-1
CDR3aa: CASSLANRLAGEQFF
CDR3nt: TGTGCCAGCAGCTTAGCGAACCGACTAGCGGGGGAGCAGTTCTTC